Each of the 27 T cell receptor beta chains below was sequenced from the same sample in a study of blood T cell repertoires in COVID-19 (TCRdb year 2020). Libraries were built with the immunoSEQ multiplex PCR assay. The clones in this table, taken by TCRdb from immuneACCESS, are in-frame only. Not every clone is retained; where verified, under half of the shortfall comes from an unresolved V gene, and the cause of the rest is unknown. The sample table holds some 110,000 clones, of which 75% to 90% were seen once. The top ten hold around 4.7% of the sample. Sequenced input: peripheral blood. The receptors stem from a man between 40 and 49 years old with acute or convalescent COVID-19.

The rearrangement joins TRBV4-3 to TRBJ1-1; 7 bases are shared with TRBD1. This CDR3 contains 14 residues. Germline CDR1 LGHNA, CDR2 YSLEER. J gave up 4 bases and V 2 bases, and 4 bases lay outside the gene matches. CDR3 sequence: CASSQRHRGTEAFF. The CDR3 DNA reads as TGCGCCAGCAGCCAACGTCACAGGGGCACTGAAGCTTTCTTT.

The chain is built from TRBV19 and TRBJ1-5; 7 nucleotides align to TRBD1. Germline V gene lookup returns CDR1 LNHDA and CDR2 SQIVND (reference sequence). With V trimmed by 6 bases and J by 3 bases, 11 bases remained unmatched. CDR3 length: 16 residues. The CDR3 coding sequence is TGTGCCAGTAGCGACACTTGGGACAGCCACAATCAGCCCCAGCATTTT. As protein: CASSDTWDSHNQPQHF.

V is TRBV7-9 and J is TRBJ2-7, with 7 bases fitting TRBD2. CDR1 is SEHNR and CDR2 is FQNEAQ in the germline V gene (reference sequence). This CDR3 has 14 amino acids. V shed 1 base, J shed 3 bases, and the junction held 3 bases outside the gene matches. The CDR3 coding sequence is TGTGCCAGCAGCTTAGAGGGAGGGATCTACGAGCAGTACTTC. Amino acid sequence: CASSLEGGIYEQYF.

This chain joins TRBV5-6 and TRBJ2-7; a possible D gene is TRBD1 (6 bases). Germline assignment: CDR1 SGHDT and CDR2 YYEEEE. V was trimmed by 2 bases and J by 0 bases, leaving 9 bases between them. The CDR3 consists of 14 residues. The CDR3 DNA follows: TGTGCCAGCAGCTTCGGACAGAACTCCTACGAGCAGTACTTC. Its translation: CASSFGQNSYEQYF.

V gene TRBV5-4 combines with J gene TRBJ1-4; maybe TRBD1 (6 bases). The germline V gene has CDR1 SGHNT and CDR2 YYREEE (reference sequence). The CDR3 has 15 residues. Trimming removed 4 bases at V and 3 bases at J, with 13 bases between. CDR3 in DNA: TGTGCCAGCAGCCAGGGGCGAGGGGCTAATGAAAAACTGTTTTTT. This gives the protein CASSQGRGANEKLFF.

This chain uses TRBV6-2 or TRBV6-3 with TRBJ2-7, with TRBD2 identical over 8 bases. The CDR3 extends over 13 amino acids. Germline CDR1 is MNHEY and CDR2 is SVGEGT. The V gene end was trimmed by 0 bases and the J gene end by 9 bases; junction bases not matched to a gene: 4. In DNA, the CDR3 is TGTGCCAGCAGTTACTCGAGCGGGGGTCGGCAGTACTTC. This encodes CASSYSSGGRQYF.

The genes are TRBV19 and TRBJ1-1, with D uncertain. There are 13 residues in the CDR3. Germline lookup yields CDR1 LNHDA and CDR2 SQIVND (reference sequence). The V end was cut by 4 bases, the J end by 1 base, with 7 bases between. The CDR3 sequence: CASSRAENTEAFF. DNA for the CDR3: TGTGCCAGTAGTAGGGCAGAGAACACTGAAGCTTTCTTT.

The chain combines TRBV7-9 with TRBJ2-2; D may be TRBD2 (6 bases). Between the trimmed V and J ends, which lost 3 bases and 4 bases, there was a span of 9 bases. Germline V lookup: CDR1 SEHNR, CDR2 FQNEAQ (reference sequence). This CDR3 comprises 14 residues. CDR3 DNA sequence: TGTGCCAGCAGCTTTGGCGGGGCCACCGGGGAGCTGTTTTTT. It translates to CASSFGGATGELFF.

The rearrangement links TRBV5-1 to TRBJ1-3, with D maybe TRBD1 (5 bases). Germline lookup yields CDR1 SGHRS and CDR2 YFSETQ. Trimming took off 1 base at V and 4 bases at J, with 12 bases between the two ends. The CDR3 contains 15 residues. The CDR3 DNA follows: TGCGCCAGCAGCTTGCGGGGGGATTTAGGAAACACCATATATTTT. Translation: CASSLRGDLGNTIYF. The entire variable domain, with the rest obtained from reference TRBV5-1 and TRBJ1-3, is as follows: KAGVTQTPRYLIKTRGQQVTLSCSPISGHRSVSWYQQTPGQGLQFLFEYFSETQRNKGNFPGRFSGRQFSNSRSEMNVSTLELGDSALYLCASSLRGDLGNTIYFGEGSWLTVV.

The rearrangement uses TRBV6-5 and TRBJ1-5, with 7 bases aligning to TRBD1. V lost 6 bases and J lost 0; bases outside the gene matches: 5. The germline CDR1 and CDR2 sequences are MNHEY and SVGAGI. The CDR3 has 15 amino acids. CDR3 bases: TGTGCCAGCAGCGAGACAGGGTTTAGCAATCAGCCCCAGCATTTT. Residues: CASSETGFSNQPQHF.

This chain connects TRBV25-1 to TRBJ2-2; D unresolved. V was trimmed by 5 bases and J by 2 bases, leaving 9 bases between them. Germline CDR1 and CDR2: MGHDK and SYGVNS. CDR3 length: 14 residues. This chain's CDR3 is CASSKFSNTGELFF. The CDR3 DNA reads TGTGCCAGCAGTAAATTTAGTAACACCGGGGAGCTGTTTTTT.

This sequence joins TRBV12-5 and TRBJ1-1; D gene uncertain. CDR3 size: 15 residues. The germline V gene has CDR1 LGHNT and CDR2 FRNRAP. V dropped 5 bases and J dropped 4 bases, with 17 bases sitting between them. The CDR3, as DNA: TGTGCTAGTGGTCCCGGAGAGGTAAGCGGCACTGAAGCTTTCTTT. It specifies CASGPGEVSGTEAFF.

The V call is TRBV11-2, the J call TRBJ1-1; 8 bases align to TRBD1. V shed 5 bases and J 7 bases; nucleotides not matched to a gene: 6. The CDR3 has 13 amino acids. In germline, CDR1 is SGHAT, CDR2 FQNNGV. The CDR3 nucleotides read TGTGCCAGCAGCACCTCAGGGGGCCATGAAGCTTTCTTT. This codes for CASSTSGGHEAFF.

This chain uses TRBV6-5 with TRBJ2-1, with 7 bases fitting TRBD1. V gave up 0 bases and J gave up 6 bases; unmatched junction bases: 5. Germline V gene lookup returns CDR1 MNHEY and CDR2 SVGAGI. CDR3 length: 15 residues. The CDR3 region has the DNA TGTGCCAGCAGTTACTCGACAGGGCGGGTCAATGAGCAGTTCTTC. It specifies CASSYSTGRVNEQFF.

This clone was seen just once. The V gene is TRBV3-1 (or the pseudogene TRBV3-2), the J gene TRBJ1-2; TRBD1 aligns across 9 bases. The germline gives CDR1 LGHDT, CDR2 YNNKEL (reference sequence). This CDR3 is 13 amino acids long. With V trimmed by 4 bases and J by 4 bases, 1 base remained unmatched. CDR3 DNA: TGTGCCAGCAGCCCGACAGGGGGCTATGGCTACACCTTC. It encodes CASSPTGGYGYTF.

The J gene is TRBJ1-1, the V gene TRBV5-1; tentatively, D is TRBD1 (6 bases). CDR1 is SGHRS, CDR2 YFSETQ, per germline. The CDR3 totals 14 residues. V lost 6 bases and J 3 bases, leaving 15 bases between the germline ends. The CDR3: CASIREGGDTEAFF. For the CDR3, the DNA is TGCGCCAGCATCCGGGAAGGGGGGGACACTGAAGCTTTCTTT.

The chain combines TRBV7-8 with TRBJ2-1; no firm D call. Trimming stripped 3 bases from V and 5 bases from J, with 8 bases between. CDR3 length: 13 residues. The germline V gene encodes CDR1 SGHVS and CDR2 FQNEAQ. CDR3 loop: CASSFYKDNEQFF. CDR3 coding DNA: TGTGCCAGCAGCTTTTACAAAGACAATGAGCAGTTCTTC.

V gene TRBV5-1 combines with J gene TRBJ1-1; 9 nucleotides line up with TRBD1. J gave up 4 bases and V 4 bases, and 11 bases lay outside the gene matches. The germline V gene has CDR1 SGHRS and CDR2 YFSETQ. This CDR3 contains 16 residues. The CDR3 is CASSLRTGDRGTEAFF. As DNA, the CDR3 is TGCGCCAGCAGCCTGCGGACAGGGGATCGGGGCACTGAAGCTTTCTTT. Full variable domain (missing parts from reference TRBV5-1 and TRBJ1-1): KAGVTQTPRYLIKTRGQQVTLSCSPISGHRSVSWYQQTPGQGLQFLFEYFSETQRNKGNFPGRFSGRQFSNSRSEMNVSTLELGDSALYLCASSLRTGDRGTEAFFGQGTRLTVV.

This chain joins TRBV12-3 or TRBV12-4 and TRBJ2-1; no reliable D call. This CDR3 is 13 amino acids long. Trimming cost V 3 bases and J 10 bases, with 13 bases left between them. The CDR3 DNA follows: TGTGCCAGCAGTTTCGAATCTAGTATGGAGCAGTTCTTC. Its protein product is CASSFESSMEQFF.

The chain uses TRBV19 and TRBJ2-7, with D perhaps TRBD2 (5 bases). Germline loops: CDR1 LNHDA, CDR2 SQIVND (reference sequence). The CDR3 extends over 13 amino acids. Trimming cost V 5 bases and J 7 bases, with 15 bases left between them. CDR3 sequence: CASSERRSGEQYF. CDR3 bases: TGTGCCAGTAGTGAACGAAGGTCGGGGGAGCAGTACTTC.

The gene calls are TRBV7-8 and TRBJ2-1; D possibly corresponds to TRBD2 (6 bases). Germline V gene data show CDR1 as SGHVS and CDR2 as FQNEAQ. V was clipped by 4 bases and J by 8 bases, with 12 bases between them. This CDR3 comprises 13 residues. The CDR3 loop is CASSSVGGDEQFF. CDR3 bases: TGTGCCAGCAGCTCCGTAGGCGGGGATGAGCAGTTCTTC.

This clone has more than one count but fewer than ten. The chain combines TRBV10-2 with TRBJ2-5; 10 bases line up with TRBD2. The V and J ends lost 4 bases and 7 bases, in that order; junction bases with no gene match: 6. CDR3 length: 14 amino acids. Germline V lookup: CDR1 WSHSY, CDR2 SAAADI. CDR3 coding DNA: TGCGCCAGCAGTGGTACTAGCGGGACGGGGACCCAGTACTTC. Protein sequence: CASSGTSGTGTQYF.

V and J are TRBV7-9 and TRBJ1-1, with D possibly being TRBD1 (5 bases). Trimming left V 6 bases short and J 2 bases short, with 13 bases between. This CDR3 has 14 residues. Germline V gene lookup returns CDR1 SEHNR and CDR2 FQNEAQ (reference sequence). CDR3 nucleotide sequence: TGTGCCAGCAGGTCCTGGGGGGATAACACTGAAGCTTTCTTT. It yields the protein CASRSWGDNTEAFF.

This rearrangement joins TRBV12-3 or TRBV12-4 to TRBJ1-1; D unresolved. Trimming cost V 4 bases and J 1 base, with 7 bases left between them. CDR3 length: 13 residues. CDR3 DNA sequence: TGTGCCAGCAGTTCCCGACAGAACACTGAAGCTTTCTTT. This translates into CASSSRQNTEAFF.

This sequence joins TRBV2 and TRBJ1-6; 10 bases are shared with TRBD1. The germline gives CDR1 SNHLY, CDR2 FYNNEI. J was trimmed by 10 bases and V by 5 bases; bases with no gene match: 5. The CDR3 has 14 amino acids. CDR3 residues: CASSPGQGRSPLHF. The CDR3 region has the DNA TGTGCCAGCAGTCCGGGACAGGGGAGGTCACCCCTCCACTTT. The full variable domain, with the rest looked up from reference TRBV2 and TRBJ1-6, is EPEVTQTPSHQVTQMGQEVILRCVPISNHLYFYWYRQILGQKVEFLVSFYNNEISEKSEIFDDQFSVERPDGSNFTLKIRSTKLEDSAMYFCASSPGQGRSPLHFGNGTRLTVT.

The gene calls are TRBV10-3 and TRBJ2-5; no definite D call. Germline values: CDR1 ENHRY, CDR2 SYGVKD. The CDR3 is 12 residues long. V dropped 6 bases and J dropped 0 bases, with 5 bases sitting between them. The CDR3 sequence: CAIRADQETQYF. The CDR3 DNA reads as TGTGCCATCAGGGCGGACCAAGAGACCCAGTACTTC.

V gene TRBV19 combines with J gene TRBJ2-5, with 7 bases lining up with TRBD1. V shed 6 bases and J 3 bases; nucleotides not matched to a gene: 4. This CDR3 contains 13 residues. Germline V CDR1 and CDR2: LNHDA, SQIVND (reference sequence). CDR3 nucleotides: TGTGCCAGTAGACGACAGGGCGAAGAGACCCAGTACTTC. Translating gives CASRRQGEETQYF.